Below are 29 T cell receptor beta chains sequenced from a single sample in a study of CD8 T cells in Susac syndrome (dated by TCRdb to about 2019). The library was built by means of the immunoSEQ multiplex PCR assay. RNA was extracted using the RNeasy kit, and about 0.5 to 1 ug of the RNA was reverse transcribed with random hexamers. TCRdb's own reprocessing of the public reads used fastp at Q25 and MiXCR and kept productive beta chains. Rows are combined by CDR3 protein, so each entry shows the most common genes and DNA. This sample holds over 150,000 distinct CDR3 sequences; about 96% were observed only once. The ten largest clones capture roughly 0.094% of the sample. Material for sequencing was CD4+ T cells from PBMCs. The receptors come from a human donor with multiple sclerosis.

The rearrangement links TRBV7-2 to TRBJ1-2; D ambiguous. Trimming took 5 bases from V and 4 from J, leaving 14 bases between them. The CDR3 has 14 amino acids. Germline loops: CDR1 SGHTA, CDR2 FQGNSA. The CDR3 reads CASSPPGGVYGYTF. CDR3 nucleotide sequence: TGTGCCAGCAGCCCTCCAGGTGGAGTCTATGGCTACACCTTC.

The rearrangement joins TRBV3-1 to TRBJ2-2; no firm D call. Trimming removed 1 base at V and 6 bases at J, with 6 bases between. Per the germline V gene, CDR1 is LGHDT and CDR2 is YNNKEL (reference sequence). The CDR3 has 13 residues. The DNA for the CDR3 is TGTGCCAGCAGCCAAGCTCTGGCCGGGGAGCTGTTTTTT. Protein: CASSQALAGELFF.

This chain connects TRBV5-1 to TRBJ2-2; 7 bases map to TRBD1. This CDR3 region has 16 residues. Losses at the gene ends were 4 bases for V and 1 base for J; bases not matched to a gene: 7. Germline CDR1 is SGHRS and CDR2 is YFSETQ. CDR3 in DNA: TGCGCCAGCAGCGTCACAGGGGTTGTGAACACCGGGGAGCTGTTTTTT. This gives the protein CASSVTGVVNTGELFF.

The V gene is TRBV9, the J gene TRBJ1-2; D ambiguous. CDR1 and CDR2 from the germline V gene are SGDLS and YYNGEE. The CDR3 is made up of 13 amino acids. The ends were cut back, 0 bases at V and 2 bases at J, with 5 bases in the middle. CDR3 amino acids: CASSVAANYGYTF. The CDR3 coding sequence is TGTGCCAGCAGCGTAGCCGCAAACTATGGCTACACCTTC.

The chain links TRBV15 to TRBJ2-1, with D possibly TRBD2 on 5 matching bases. The CDR3 contains 14 residues. Germline CDR1 and CDR2: LNHNV and YYDKDF (reference sequence). Deletions cut 2 bases from V and 3 bases from J, with 8 bases between. Here the CDR3 DNA reads TGTGCCACCAGCAGACAACGGGACTACAATGAGCAGTTCTTC. Protein sequence: CATSRQRDYNEQFF.

The chain combines TRBV24-1 with TRBJ2-1; 7 bases are a match to TRBD2. CDR3 length: 15 residues. The germline CDR1 and CDR2 sequences are KGHDR and SFDVKD. Trimming took 3 bases from V and 8 from J; bases not matched to a gene: 9. The CDR3 nucleotides are TGTGCCACCAGTGATGTGGGAGCGGGGAGGGATGAGCAGTTCTTC. This encodes CATSDVGAGRDEQFF.

V and J are TRBV7-2 and TRBJ2-6; the D is unclear. The CDR3 consists of 15 residues. V was clipped by 2 bases and J by 0 bases, with 5 bases between them. Per germline, CDR1 SGHTA and CDR2 FQGNSA. This chain's CDR3 is CASSLLGSGANVLTF. Here the CDR3 DNA reads TGTGCCAGCAGCTTACTAGGCTCTGGGGCCAACGTCCTGACTTTC.

The chain combines TRBV12-3 or TRBV12-4 with TRBJ1-2; TRBD1 might be the D (6 bases). V was shortened by 3 bases and J by 7 bases, with 9 bases between the two germline ends. This CDR3 is built from 12 residues. CDR3 nucleotides: TGTGCCAGCAGTTTGGGGGCGTTTGGCTACACCTTC. Translated: CASSLGAFGYTF.

This chain links TRBV20-1 with TRBJ2-7, with TRBD2 as a possible D gene (5 bases). The CDR3 loop spans 12 amino acids. Germline CDR1 DFQATT, CDR2 SNEGSKA (reference sequence). Trimming took 5 bases from V and 3 from J, leaving 11 bases between them. The CDR3 DNA reads TGCAGTGCTGCACGGGGAATCTACGAGCAGTACTTC. Encoded protein: CSAARGIYEQYF.

This clonotype was recorded only once. The chain uses TRBV4-2 and TRBJ1-2, with TRBD1 identical over 7 bases. Germline CDR1 LGHNA, CDR2 YNFKEQ. After removal of 2 bases from V and 4 bases from J, the junction contained 10 bases not matched to a gene. This CDR3 has 16 amino acids. CDR3 amino acids: CASSQRLTRDSYGYTF. DNA of the CDR3: TGTGCCAGCAGCCAACGATTGACCAGGGACAGCTATGGCTACACCTTC.

The V gene is TRBV12-3 or TRBV12-4, the J gene TRBJ1-1; a possible D gene is TRBD1 (6 bases). This CDR3 contains 16 residues. Trimming removed 7 bases at V and 5 bases at J, with 23 bases between. The DNA of the CDR3 is TGTGCCAGCACCACCATAACAGGGAATATGGGGACTGAAGCTTTCTTT. Translated, it gives CASTTITGNMGTEAFF.

The chain couples TRBV11-2 to TRBJ1-1; D unclear. Germline CDR1 reads SGHAT; CDR2 reads FQNNGV. The CDR3 length is 13 residues. Trimming took 5 bases from V and 3 from J, leaving 10 bases between them. CDR3 protein: CASSPVPDTEAFF. The CDR3, as DNA: TGTGCCAGCAGCCCCGTGCCCGACACTGAAGCTTTCTTT.

This clonotype was seen a single time. The CDR3 loop reads CASSPSLAGELFF. The CDR3, as DNA: TGTGCCAGCTCACCATCCCTCGCCGGGGAGCTGTTTTTT. This chain joins TRBV18 and TRBJ2-2; no clear D. V was cut by 2 bases and J by 6 bases, with 7 bases left in between. CDR1 and CDR2 (germline): KGHSH, LQKENI. This CDR3 has 13 amino acids.

This sequence joins TRBV5-1 and TRBJ2-3; no firm D call. Per germline, CDR1 SGHRS and CDR2 YFSETQ. Trimming removed 0 bases at V and 5 bases at J, with 7 bases between. CDR3 length: 13 residues. The CDR3 here is CASSLAPEDTQYF. In DNA, the CDR3 is TGCGCCAGCAGCTTGGCTCCCGAAGATACGCAGTATTTT.

The gene calls are TRBV3-1 and TRBJ2-5; the match to TRBD1 covers 10 bases. The CDR3 is made up of 14 amino acids. Germline V gene data show CDR1 as LGHDT and CDR2 as YNNKEL (reference sequence). V shed 2 bases and J 6 bases; nucleotides not matched to a gene: 3. CDR3: CASSQRDRGKTQYF. DNA of the CDR3: TGTGCCAGCAGCCAACGGGACAGGGGAAAGACCCAGTACTTC.

The CDR3 spells CASSQKGRRGFGYTF. DNA of the CDR3: TGTGCCAGCAGCCAAAAGGGACGGCGAGGGTTTGGCTACACCTTC. The chain links TRBV3-1 to TRBJ1-2, with a weak D call TRBD1 (5 bases). CDR1 is LGHDT, CDR2 YNNKEL, per germline (reference sequence). CDR3 length: 15 residues. V lost 2 bases and J lost 7, with 17 bases in between. Based on the CDR3 plus reference TRBV3-1 and TRBJ1-2, the full variable domain is DTAVSQTPKYLVTQMGNDKSIKCEQNLGHDTMYWYKQDSKKFLKIMFSYNNKELIINETVPNRFSPKSPDKAHLNLHINSLELGDSAVYFCASSQKGRRGFGYTFGSGTRLTVV.

The rearrangement links TRBV19 to TRBJ2-7, with 7 bases lining up with TRBD1. There are 15 residues in the CDR3. With 5 bases clipped from V and 2 bases from J, the junction kept 9 bases outside the gene matches. Germline assignment: CDR1 LNHDA and CDR2 SQIVND (reference sequence). CDR3 sequence: CASSGRTGQAYEQYF. CDR3 bases: TGTGCCAGTAGTGGGCGGACAGGCCAAGCCTACGAGCAGTACTTC.

This clonotype has just a few counts. The chain uses TRBV3-1 and TRBJ2-1, with D unresolved. This CDR3 has 15 residues. Per the germline V gene, CDR1 is LGHDT and CDR2 is YNNKEL (reference sequence). V shed 5 bases and J shed 0 bases, with 11 bases lying between them. The CDR3 here is CASSSDRSSYNEQFF. CDR3 coding DNA: TGTGCCAGCAGCAGCGACCGGAGCTCCTACAATGAGCAGTTCTTC.

The gene calls are TRBV9 and TRBJ2-5; TRBD2 agrees at 7 bases. Germline V gives CDR1 SGDLS, CDR2 YYNGEE. The CDR3 is 16 amino acids. V gave up 0 bases and J gave up 6 bases; unmatched junction bases: 11. Written as DNA, the CDR3 is TGTGCCAGCAGCGTAGCTGGGATAATGGGGGGGAAGACCCAGTACTTC. This sequence encodes CASSVAGIMGGKTQYF.

V and J are TRBV20-1 and TRBJ2-3; the D is unclear. Germline V gene data show CDR1 as DFQATT and CDR2 as SNEGSKA (reference sequence). CDR3 length equals 11 residues. The ends were cut back, 1 base at V and 4 bases at J, with 3 bases in the middle. In DNA form, the CDR3 reads TGCAGTGCTAGAGTCCCAGATACGCAGTATTTT. Translation: CSARVPDTQYF.

The V gene is TRBV20-1, the J gene TRBJ2-1; no definite D call. Germline-derived CDR1 and CDR2 are DFQATT and SNEGSKA (reference sequence). CDR3 length: 13 amino acids. The V end was cut by 6 bases, the J end by 8 bases, with 17 bases between. CDR3 residues: CSANPHPSDEQFF. Here the CDR3 DNA reads TGCAGTGCCAACCCCCATCCCTCAGATGAGCAGTTCTTC.

The chain has TRBV7-2 and TRBJ1-2; unclear D gene. CDR3 length: 15 residues. The germline gives CDR1 SGHTA, CDR2 FQGNSA. With 5 bases removed from V and 2 bases from J, the gap between germline ends came to 15 bases. The CDR3 DNA sequence: TGTGCCAGCAGCCCGCAGTCGGGTGGGAACTATGGCTACACCTTC. It specifies CASSPQSGGNYGYTF.

The gene calls are TRBV7-2 and TRBJ2-3; 13 bases align to TRBD2. With V trimmed by 4 bases and J by 6 bases, 7 bases remained unmatched. Germline V gives CDR1 SGHTA, CDR2 FQGNSA. The CDR3 has 16 residues. CDR3 sequence: CASSSTTSGRGDTQYF. CDR3 nucleotide sequence: TGTGCCAGCAGCTCCACTACTAGCGGGAGGGGGGATACGCAGTATTTT.

This chain links TRBV30 with TRBJ1-2, with no clear D. V lost 2 bases to trimming and J lost 8 bases, with 15 bases between them. CDR1 is GTSNPN and CDR2 is SVGIG in the germline V gene (reference sequence). This CDR3 is built from 13 residues. The CDR3 DNA is TGTGCCTGGAGTCTCGGACCTAACCGGGGCTACACCTTC. Translating gives CAWSLGPNRGYTF.

The CDR3 DNA reads as TGTGCCAGCAGCCCTGGGACAGCTCTCGGAAACACCATATATTTT. It translates to CASSPGTALGNTIYF. The chain carries TRBV3-1 and TRBJ1-3, with 7 bases identical to TRBD1. The germline CDR1 and CDR2 sequences are LGHDT and YNNKEL (reference sequence). The CDR3 consists of 15 residues. Trimming cost V 4 bases and J 4 bases; bases outside gene matches: 7.

This chain connects TRBV4-1 to TRBJ2-7; 13 positions match TRBD2. Germline CDR1 is MGHRA and CDR2 is YSYEKL. The J segment lost 4 bases and the V segment lost 0 bases, leaving 3 bases of the junction unmatched. This CDR3 spans 16 amino acids. The CDR3 coding sequence is TGCGCCAGCAGCCAAGATTGGACTAGCGGGAGATACGAGCAGTACTTC. This encodes CASSQDWTSGRYEQYF.

This clonotype showed up just once. The chain links TRBV3-1 to TRBJ1-5; 8 positions match TRBD1. This CDR3 has 16 amino acids. The V gene end was trimmed by 4 bases and the J gene end by 2 bases; junction bases not matched to a gene: 7. CDR1 is LGHDT and CDR2 is YNNKEL in the germline V gene (reference sequence). The CDR3 protein is CASSPDRGARNQPQHF. For the CDR3, the DNA is TGTGCCAGCAGCCCCGACAGGGGAGCGCGCAATCAGCCCCAGCATTTT.

The chain has TRBV5-1 and TRBJ1-2, with D unclear. Per germline, CDR1 SGHRS and CDR2 YFSETQ. The length of the CDR3 is 12 residues. V was shortened by 5 bases and J by 3 bases, with 8 bases between the two germline ends. For the CDR3, the DNA is TGCGCCAGCAGTACAGAGGACTATGGCTACACCTTC. Amino acids: CASSTEDYGYTF.

The chain couples TRBV20-1 to TRBJ2-5, with D uncertain. Germline V gives CDR1 DFQATT, CDR2 SNEGSKA (reference sequence). This CDR3 is 14 amino acids long. Trimming stripped 0 bases from V and 5 bases from J, with 13 bases between. CDR3 sequence (DNA): TGCAGTGCTAGAGAATCCAAACGCCCTGAGACCCAGTACTTC. It codes for CSARESKRPETQYF.